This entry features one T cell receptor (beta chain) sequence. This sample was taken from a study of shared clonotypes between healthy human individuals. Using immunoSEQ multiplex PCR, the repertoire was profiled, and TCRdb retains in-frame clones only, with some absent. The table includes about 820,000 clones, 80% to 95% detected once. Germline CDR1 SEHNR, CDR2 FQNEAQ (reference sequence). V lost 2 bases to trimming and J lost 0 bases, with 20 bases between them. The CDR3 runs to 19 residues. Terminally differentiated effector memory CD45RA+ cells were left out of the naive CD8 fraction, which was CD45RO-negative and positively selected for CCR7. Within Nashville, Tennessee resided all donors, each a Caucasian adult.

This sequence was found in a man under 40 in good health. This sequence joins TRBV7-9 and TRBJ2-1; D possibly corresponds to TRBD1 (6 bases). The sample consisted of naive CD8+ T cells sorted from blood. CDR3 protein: CASSLIRDDTGSSYNEQFF. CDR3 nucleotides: TGTGCCAGCAGCTTAATCCGGGACGACACAGGGAGCTCCTACAATGAGCAGTTCTTC.